The next 25 T cell receptor beta chains were all read from a single sample in a study of CD8 T cells in Susac syndrome. An input of about 0.5 to 1 ug of RNA was subjected to reverse transcription using random hexamers. In TCRdb, the immunoSEQ multiplex PCR reads were re-called with MiXCR into one record per CDR3 protein. This table has approximately 170,000 distinct CDR3 sequences, 93% appearing once. Sequencing was done on a sample of CD4+ T cells from PBMCs. The receptors were gathered from a human donor in good health.

This clonotype has just a few counts. The gene calls are TRBV6-6 and TRBJ2-3; perhaps TRBD2 as D (5 bases). Looked up from germline, CDR1 is MNHNY and CDR2 is SVGAGI (reference sequence). CDR3 length: 13 amino acids. V lost 6 bases to trimming and J lost 0 bases, with 7 bases between them. The CDR3 coding sequence is TGTGCCAGCAGCCGCGGGAGCACAGATACGCAGTATTTT. Translating it yields CASSRGSTDTQYF.

The count of this clonotype is one. This sequence joins TRBV13 and TRBJ1-1, with D maybe TRBD1 (5 bases). The CDR3 sequence is 16 residues long. Looked up from germline, CDR1 is PRHDT and CDR2 is FYEKMQ (reference sequence). V gave up 0 bases and J gave up 5 bases, with 16 bases separating them. The CDR3 here is CASSLGSTGYRTEAFF. In DNA form, the CDR3 reads TGTGCCAGCAGCTTAGGGTCCACAGGTTACCGGACTGAAGCTTTCTTT.

This clonotype appeared once. The CDR3 DNA reads TGTGCCAGCAGCTTAGAAGAATTTTCACCCCTCCACTTT. Translated: CASSLEEFSPLHF. The chain is built from TRBV11-2 and TRBJ1-6; no reliable D call. This CDR3 is built from 13 residues. The V end lost 0 bases, the J end lost 9 bases, and 6 bases lay between the germline ends. The germline gives CDR1 SGHAT, CDR2 FQNNGV.

In this sample, this clonotype turned up once. The chain uses TRBV15 and TRBJ2-7; D ambiguous. Germline assignment: CDR1 LNHNV and CDR2 YYDKDF (reference sequence). The V and J ends lost 0 bases and 4 bases respectively, with 7 bases between them. CDR3 length equals 13 residues. This CDR3 reads CATSREYRYEQYF. CDR3 coding DNA: TGTGCCACCAGCAGAGAATATAGGTACGAGCAGTACTTC.

This clonotype was recorded a few times. V usage is TRBV7-8 and J usage is TRBJ1-1; no reliable D call. The length of the CDR3 is 13 residues. CDR1 is SGHVS and CDR2 is FQNEAQ in the germline V gene. V was clipped by 4 bases and J by 1 base, with 7 bases between them. This chain's CDR3 is CASSSGRNTEAFF. The CDR3 DNA sequence: TGTGCCAGCAGCTCCGGGAGGAACACTGAAGCTTTCTTT.

The chain carries TRBV2 and TRBJ2-7; D call uncertain. The CDR3 has 13 amino acids. V lost 8 bases and J lost 2, with 13 bases in between. Germline CDR1 and CDR2: SNHLY and FYNNEI. The CDR3 spells CASRRLGTYEQYF. DNA of the CDR3: TGTGCCAGCCGACGCCTGGGCACCTACGAGCAGTACTTC.

V usage is TRBV6-5 and J usage is TRBJ1-2; D is perhaps TRBD1 (5 bases). V lost 2 bases and J 7 bases, leaving 8 bases between the germline ends. The CDR3 contains 12 residues. From germline, CDR1 is MNHEY and CDR2 SVGAGI. CDR3 nucleotides: TGTGCCAGCAGTTACGCGGGGGGTGGCTACACCTTC. Its translation is CASSYAGGGYTF.

The J gene is TRBJ2-3, the V gene TRBV5-1; TRBD1 matches 10 bases. V dropped 5 bases and J dropped 6; count of bases not matched to a gene: 9. The CDR3 covers 15 residues. CDR1 and CDR2 from the germline V gene are SGHRS and YFSETQ. As DNA, the CDR3 is TGCGCCAGCAGAGACCCCGGGACAGGGGAGGATACGCAGTATTTT. This codes for CASRDPGTGEDTQYF.

This chain links TRBV6-5 with TRBJ1-6; D unresolved. V lost 2 bases and J 9 bases, leaving 8 bases between the germline ends. From germline, CDR1 is MNHEY and CDR2 SVGAGI. The CDR3 extends over 13 amino acids. CDR3 residues: CASSYEGSSPLHF. The CDR3 bases are TGTGCCAGCAGTTACGAAGGGAGTTCACCCCTCCACTTT.

The chain combines TRBV15 with TRBJ2-5; D is undetermined. Germline CDR1 LNHNV, CDR2 YYDKDF (reference sequence). Trimming stripped 0 bases from V and 0 bases from J, with 8 bases between. The length of the CDR3 is 15 residues. The DNA for the CDR3 is TGTGCCACCAGCAGAGAGCCTATGTACCAAGAGACCCAGTACTTC. It is translated as CATSREPMYQETQYF.

V is TRBV18 and J is TRBJ1-1; D might be TRBD1 (6 bases). The CDR3 length is 13 residues. V dropped 2 bases and J dropped 4 bases, with 8 bases sitting between them. The germline gives CDR1 KGHSH, CDR2 LQKENI. The CDR3 region has the DNA TGTGCCAGCTCACCAGAGGGGGGCACTGAAGCTTTCTTT. This sequence encodes CASSPEGGTEAFF. The full variable domain, completed using reference TRBV18 and TRBJ1-1, is NAGVMQNPRHLVRRRGQEARLRCSPMKGHSHVYWYRQLPEEGLKFMVYLQKENIIDESGMPKERFSAEFPKEGPSILRIQQVVRGDSAAYFCASSPEGGTEAFFGQGTRLTVV.

This chain joins TRBV5-1 and TRBJ2-2; D is possibly TRBD1 or TRBD2 (5 bases each). Germline CDR1 reads SGHRS; CDR2 reads YFSETQ. The V gene lost 1 base and the J gene lost 7 bases, with 11 bases spanning the gap. The CDR3 extends over 14 amino acids. This chain's CDR3 is CASSLWGSLGELFF. The CDR3 DNA is TGCGCCAGCAGCTTGTGGGGGTCCCTCGGGGAGCTGTTTTTT.

Only one count was recorded for this clonotype. The J gene is TRBJ2-3, the V gene TRBV7-2; D is unresolved. Trimming shortened V by 5 bases and J by 0 bases, and 12 bases separated the two germline ends. There are 15 residues in the CDR3. Per the germline V gene, CDR1 is SGHTA and CDR2 is FQGNSA. The CDR3 protein is CASSAGPASTDTQYF. CDR3 in DNA: TGTGCCAGCAGCGCCGGACCGGCGAGCACAGATACGCAGTATTTT.

This clonotype was counted between two and nine times. This chain links TRBV18 with TRBJ1-1; 8 positions agree with TRBD1. CDR3 size: 14 residues. Germline values: CDR1 KGHSH, CDR2 LQKENI. J gave up 3 bases and V 5 bases, and 5 bases lay outside the gene matches. The CDR3 loop reads CASSTTGGDTEAFF. CDR3 nucleotide sequence: TGTGCCAGCTCAACCACAGGGGGAGACACTGAAGCTTTCTTT.

The chain uses TRBV29-1 and TRBJ2-3; D assignment may be TRBD1 or TRBD2 (6 bases each). The CDR3 length is 12 residues. Trimming cost V 4 bases and J 6 bases, with 11 bases left between them. CDR1 SQVTM and CDR2 ANQGSEA come from the germline V gene. The CDR3 sequence: CSVAGAGDTQYF. CDR3 coding DNA: TGCAGCGTTGCGGGGGCGGGGGATACGCAGTATTTT.

The chain employs TRBV6-2 or TRBV6-3 and TRBJ2-1; a weak D match, TRBD1 (5 bases). This CDR3 comprises 14 residues. V was clipped by 5 bases and J by 5 bases, with 13 bases between them. Germline loops: CDR1 MNHEY, CDR2 SVGEGT. In DNA form, the CDR3 reads TGTGCCAGCAGTGGCTGGAAGGACAACAATGAGCAGTTCTTC. Its protein product is CASSGWKDNNEQFF.

The rearrangement joins TRBV6-5 to TRBJ1-1; D is unresolved. Germline lookup yields CDR1 MNHEY and CDR2 SVGAGI. The CDR3 is 13 amino acids. V lost 6 bases and J 1 base, leaving 9 bases between the germline ends. CDR3 sequence: CASRRTQNTEAFF. DNA for the CDR3: TGTGCCAGCAGGAGAACCCAGAACACTGAAGCTTTCTTT.

This clonotype was counted between two and nine times. The rearrangement uses TRBV6-1 and TRBJ2-7; perhaps TRBD2 as D (6 bases). V lost 3 bases, J lost 1 base, and 10 bases lay in between. CDR1 and CDR2 from the germline V gene are MNHNS and SASEGT. The CDR3 is 14 residues long. CDR3 loop: CASSDWEDSYEQYF. In DNA form, the CDR3 reads TGTGCCAGCAGTGATTGGGAGGATTCCTACGAGCAGTACTTC.

The V call is TRBV29-1, the J call TRBJ2-1; 9 bases match TRBD1. V shed 6 bases, J shed 4 bases, and the junction held 10 bases outside the gene matches. Germline values: CDR1 SQVTM, CDR2 ANQGSEA. The CDR3 runs to 15 residues. The CDR3 coding sequence is TGCAGCGTCTACTCCGGGACAGGGCATTACAATGAGCAGTTCTTC. Amino acid sequence: CSVYSGTGHYNEQFF.

As regards this clonotype: An end of the junction does not agree with germline; a read error may underlie this. CDR3 DNA: TGCAGTGCCAGAGCAGCGGGGGGGCGTGAATCAGATACGCAGTATTTT. Translated: CSARAAGGRESDTQYF. The chain recombines TRBV20-1 with TRBJ2-3; 10 nucleotides agree with TRBD2. Looked up from germline, CDR1 is DFQATT and CDR2 is SNEGSKA (reference sequence). The CDR3 is 16 amino acids.

The rearrangement joins TRBV2 to TRBJ2-2, with D possibly being TRBD2 (6 bases). This CDR3 is built from 14 residues. Germline values: CDR1 SNHLY, CDR2 FYNNEI. Deletions cut 2 bases from V and 4 bases from J, with 8 bases between. The CDR3 DNA follows: TGTGCCAGCAGTGAACGGGAGAGCACCGGGGAGCTGTTTTTT. Encoded protein: CASSERESTGELFF.

DNA of the CDR3: TGCGCCAGCAGCCCCATTCGCGGGGGCGCTTACAATGAGCAGTTCTTC. It translates to CASSPIRGGAYNEQFF. The chain combines TRBV4-1 with TRBJ2-1; D perhaps matches TRBD2 (7 bases). CDR3 length: 16 amino acids. Germline V gene sequence: CDR1 MGHRA, CDR2 YSYEKL. V lost 4 bases to trimming and J lost 4 bases, with 17 bases between them.

The chain uses TRBV5-1 and TRBJ2-7; D could derive from TRBD1 or TRBD2 (5 bases each). There are 15 residues in the CDR3. V was shortened by 4 bases and J by 0 bases, with 14 bases between the two germline ends. CDR1 and CDR2 (germline): SGHRS, YFSETQ. Here the CDR3 reads CASSGGDSHSYEQYF. The CDR3 DNA follows: TGCGCCAGCAGCGGGGGAGACTCTCACTCCTACGAGCAGTACTTC.

The rearrangement joins TRBV6-1 to TRBJ2-2; D gene ambiguous. Germline-derived CDR1 and CDR2 are MNHNS and SASEGT. V was cut by 3 bases and J by 1 base, with 6 bases left in between. The CDR3 extends over 14 amino acids. The CDR3 DNA reads TGTGCCAGCAGTGAGTACAGGAACACCGGGGAGCTGTTTTTT. Translated, it gives CASSEYRNTGELFF.

This chain joins TRBV6-5 and TRBJ1-1, with a tentative D call TRBD1 (6 bases). The V gene lost 7 bases and the J gene lost 7 bases, with 13 bases spanning the gap. Germline assignment: CDR1 MNHEY and CDR2 SVGAGI. This CDR3 has 12 residues. CDR3 loop: CASIKQGNEAFF. The CDR3 DNA reads as TGTGCCAGCATAAAACAGGGAAATGAAGCTTTCTTT.